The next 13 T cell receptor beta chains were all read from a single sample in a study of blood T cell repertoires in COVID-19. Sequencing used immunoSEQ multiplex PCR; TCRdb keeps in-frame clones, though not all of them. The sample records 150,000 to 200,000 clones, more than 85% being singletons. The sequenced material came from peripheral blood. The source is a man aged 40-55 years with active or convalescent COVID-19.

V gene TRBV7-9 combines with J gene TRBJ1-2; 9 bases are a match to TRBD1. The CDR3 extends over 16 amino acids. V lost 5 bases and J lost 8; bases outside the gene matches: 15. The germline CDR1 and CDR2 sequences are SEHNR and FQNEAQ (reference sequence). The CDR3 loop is CASSRTGTGSSSGYTF. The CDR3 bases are TGTGCCAGCAGCAGGACCGGGACAGGGTCGTCTTCAGGCTACACCTTC.

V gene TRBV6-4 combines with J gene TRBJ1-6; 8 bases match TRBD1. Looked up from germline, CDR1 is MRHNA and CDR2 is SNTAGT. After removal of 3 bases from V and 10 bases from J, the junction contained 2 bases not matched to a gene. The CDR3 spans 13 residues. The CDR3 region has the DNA TGTGCCAGCAGTGAGACAGGGGCGTCACCCCTCCACTTT. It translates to CASSETGASPLHF.

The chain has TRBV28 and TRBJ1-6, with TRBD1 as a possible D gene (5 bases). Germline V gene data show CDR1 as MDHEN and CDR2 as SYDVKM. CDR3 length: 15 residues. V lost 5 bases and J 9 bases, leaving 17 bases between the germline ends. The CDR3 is CASSLTGSSGSPLHF. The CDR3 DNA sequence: TGTGCCAGCAGTCTTACAGGCAGTTCGGGTTCACCCCTCCACTTT.

This CDR3 reads CASSMGGQGGFYSGANVLTF. The CDR3 nucleotides are TGTGCCAGTAGTATGGGCGGCCAGGGGGGATTCTACTCTGGGGCCAACGTCCTGACTTTC. This sequence joins TRBV19 and TRBJ2-6; the D gene is possibly TRBD1 (7 bases). V dropped 3 bases and J dropped 0 bases, with 21 bases sitting between them. This CDR3 comprises 20 residues. In germline, CDR1 is LNHDA, CDR2 SQIVND (reference sequence). The variable domain in full, completed from reference TRBV19 and TRBJ2-6, reads DGGITQSPKYLFRKEGQNVTLSCEQNLNHDAMYWYRQDPGQGLRLIYYSQIVNDFQKGDIAEGYSVSREKKESFPLTVTSAQKNPTAFYLCASSMGGQGGFYSGANVLTFGAGSRLTVL.

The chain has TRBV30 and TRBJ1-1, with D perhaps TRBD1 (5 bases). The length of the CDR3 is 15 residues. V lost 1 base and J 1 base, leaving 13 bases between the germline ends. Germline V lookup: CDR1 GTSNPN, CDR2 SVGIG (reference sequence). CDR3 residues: CAWSELYGGNTEAFF. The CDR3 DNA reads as TGTGCCTGGAGTGAACTCTACGGGGGGAACACTGAAGCTTTCTTT.

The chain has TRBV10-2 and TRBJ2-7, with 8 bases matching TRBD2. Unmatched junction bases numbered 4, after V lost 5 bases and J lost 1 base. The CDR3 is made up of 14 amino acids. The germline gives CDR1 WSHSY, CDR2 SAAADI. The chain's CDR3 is CASSTGTSSYEQYF. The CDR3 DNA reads TGCGCCAGCAGTACCGGGACTAGTTCCTACGAGCAGTACTTC.

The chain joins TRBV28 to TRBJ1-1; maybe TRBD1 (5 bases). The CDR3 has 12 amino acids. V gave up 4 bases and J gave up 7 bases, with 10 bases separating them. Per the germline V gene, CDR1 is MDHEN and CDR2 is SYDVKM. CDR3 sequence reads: CASSSGRNEAFF. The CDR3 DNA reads TGTGCCAGCAGTTCAGGGCGCAATGAAGCTTTCTTT.

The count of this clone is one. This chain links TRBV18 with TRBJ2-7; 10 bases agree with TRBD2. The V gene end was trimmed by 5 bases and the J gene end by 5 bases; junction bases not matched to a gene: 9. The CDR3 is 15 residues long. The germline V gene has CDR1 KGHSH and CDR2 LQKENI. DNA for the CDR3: TGTGCCAGCTCATCCCCCAGCGGGGGGGAGGACGAGCAGTACTTC. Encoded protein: CASSSPSGGEDEQYF.

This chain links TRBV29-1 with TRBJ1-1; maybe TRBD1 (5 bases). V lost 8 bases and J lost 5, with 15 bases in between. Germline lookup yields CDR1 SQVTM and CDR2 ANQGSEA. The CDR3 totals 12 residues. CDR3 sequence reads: CSLGGFGTEAFF. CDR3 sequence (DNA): TGCAGCTTGGGGGGGTTTGGGACTGAAGCTTTCTTT.

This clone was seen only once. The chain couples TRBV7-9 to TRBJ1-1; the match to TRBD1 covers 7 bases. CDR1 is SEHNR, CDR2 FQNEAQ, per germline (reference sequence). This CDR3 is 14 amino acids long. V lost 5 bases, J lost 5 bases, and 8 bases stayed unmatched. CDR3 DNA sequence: TGTGCCAGCAGCGGGAGAGGGGGCTTGACTGAAGCTTTCTTT. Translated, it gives CASSGRGGLTEAFF.

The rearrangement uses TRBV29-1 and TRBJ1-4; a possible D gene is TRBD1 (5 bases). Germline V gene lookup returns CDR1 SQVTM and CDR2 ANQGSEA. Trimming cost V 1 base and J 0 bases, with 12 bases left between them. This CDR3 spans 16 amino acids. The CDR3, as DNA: TGCAGCGTTGAAGGGGGGGGTATAGCAACTAATGAAAAACTGTTTTTT. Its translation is CSVEGGGIATNEKLFF.

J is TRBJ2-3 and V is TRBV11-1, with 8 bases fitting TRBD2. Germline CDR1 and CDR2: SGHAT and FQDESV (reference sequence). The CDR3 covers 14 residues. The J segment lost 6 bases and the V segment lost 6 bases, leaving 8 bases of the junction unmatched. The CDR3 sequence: CASRSGTSRDTQYF. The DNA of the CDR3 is TGTGCCAGCAGGTCCGGGACTAGTCGGGATACGCAGTATTTT.

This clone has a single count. CDR3 DNA sequence: TGCGCCAGCAGATTGACAGGAACTAATGAAAAACTGTTTTTT. It yields the protein CASRLTGTNEKLFF. J is TRBJ1-4 and V is TRBV5-1, with D tentatively TRBD1 (6 bases). The CDR3 runs to 14 residues. The V gene's germline CDR1 is SGHRS and CDR2 YFSETQ. V shed 5 bases and J shed 1 base, with 9 bases lying between them.